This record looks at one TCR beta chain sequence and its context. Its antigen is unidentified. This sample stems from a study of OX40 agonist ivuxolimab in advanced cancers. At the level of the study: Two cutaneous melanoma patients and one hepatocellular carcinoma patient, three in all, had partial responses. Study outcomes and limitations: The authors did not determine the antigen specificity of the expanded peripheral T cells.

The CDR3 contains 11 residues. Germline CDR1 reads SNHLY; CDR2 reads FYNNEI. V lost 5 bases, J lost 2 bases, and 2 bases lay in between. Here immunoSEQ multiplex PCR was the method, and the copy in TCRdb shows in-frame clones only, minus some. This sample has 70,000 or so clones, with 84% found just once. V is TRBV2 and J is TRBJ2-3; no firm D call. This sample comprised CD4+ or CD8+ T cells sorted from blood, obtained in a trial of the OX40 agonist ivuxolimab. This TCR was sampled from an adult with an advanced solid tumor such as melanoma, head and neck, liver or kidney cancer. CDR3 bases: TGTGCCAGCAGTTACACAGATACGCAGTATTTT. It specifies CASSYTDTQYF.